The TCR beta chain under discussion was sequenced for a study of cytomegalovirus exposure and HLA in healthy donors. Study outcomes and limitations: In a later analysis, specific HLA alleles were associated with 15,000 to 20,000 TCR beta sequences at a 0.05 false discovery rate. When a later analysis compared HLA-associated TCR beta chains with equally common others, the HLA-associated chains turned out to be more clonally expanded and to have lower generation probabilities.

Comment on this clone: Its antigen is not identified.

This CDR3 has 14 residues. The germline V gene has CDR1 GTSNPN and CDR2 SVGIG (reference sequence). The V and J ends lost 4 bases and 4 bases respectively, with 15 bases between them. 60 Vbeta and 13 Jbeta primers were used in PCR. The method was immunoSEQ multiplex PCR; TCRdb's version includes in-frame clones alone and lacks a portion of them. The sample lists about 160,000 clones, roughly 80% occurring once. Sequenced input: PBMCs. The sequence came from a female donor in good health and CMV-seronegative. The chain couples TRBV30 to TRBJ2-3; TRBD2 is a possible D gene (5 bases). As DNA, the CDR3 is TGTGCCTGGAAGACCTCTTGGACTCCAGATACGCAGTATTTT. It codes for CAWKTSWTPDTQYF.